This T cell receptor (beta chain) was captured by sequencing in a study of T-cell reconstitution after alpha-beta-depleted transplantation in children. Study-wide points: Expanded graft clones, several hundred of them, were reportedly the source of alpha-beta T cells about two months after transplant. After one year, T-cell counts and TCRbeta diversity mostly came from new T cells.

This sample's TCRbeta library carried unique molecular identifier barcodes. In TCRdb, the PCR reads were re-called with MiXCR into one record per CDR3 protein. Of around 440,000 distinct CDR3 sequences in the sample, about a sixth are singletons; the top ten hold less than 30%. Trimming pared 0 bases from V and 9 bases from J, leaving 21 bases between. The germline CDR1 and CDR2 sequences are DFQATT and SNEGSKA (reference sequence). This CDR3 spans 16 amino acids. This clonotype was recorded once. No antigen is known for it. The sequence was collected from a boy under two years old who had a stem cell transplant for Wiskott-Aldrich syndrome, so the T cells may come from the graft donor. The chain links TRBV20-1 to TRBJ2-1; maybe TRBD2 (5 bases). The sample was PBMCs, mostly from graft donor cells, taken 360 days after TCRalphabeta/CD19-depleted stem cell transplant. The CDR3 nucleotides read TGCAGTGCTAGAGATCCCGTCCGGGGTTCACCAAGTGAGCAGTTCTTC. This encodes CSARDPVRGSPSEQFF.